This T cell receptor (beta chain) was documented in a study of identical twins. Template switching, a step in the protocol, added a universal primer site, and cDNA carried unique molecular identifiers. Via MiXCR, TCRdb re-called the 5' RACE reads, giving one row per CDR3 protein. Of 650,000 to 800,000 distinct CDR3 sequences in the sample, over 8.5% were seen once. This clonotype showed up many times. The antigen is not known. Study-wide findings and caveats: Models predicted less out-of-frame TCR alpha sharing in monozygotic twins than was found. Where out-of-frame alpha sequences were twin-shared, they showed excess low generation probability.

The same data also contributed to another study, on yellow fever vaccine responses in identical twins.

This sequence originates from a woman younger than 35 in good health. Sequenced: PBMCs.

CDR3 protein: CASSLHTYGYTF. The CDR3 nucleotides are TGTGCCAGCAGCTTACACACCTATGGCTACACCTTC. The genes are TRBV7-9 and TRBJ1-2; no reliable D call. Germline assignment: CDR1 SEHNR and CDR2 FQNEAQ (reference sequence). V lost 2 bases and J 4 bases, leaving 5 bases between the germline ends. CDR3 length: 12 residues.